This T cell receptor (beta chain) comes out of a study of identical twins (dated by TCRdb to about 2016). A note on the overall study: TCR alpha and beta repertoires from monozygotic twins, unrelated adults of various ages and cord blood were deep-sequenced to test whether fetal clonotypes persist. To rule out contamination, replicate twin experiments were performed at different times with different library preparation protocols. General conclusions and limits of the study: Zero-insertion analyses could be partly confounded by invariant T cells such as MAIT and iNKT, although diverse VJ usage argued against such confounding for most clonotypes. Fewer insertions were carried by abundant cord blood beta clonotypes; a weaker similar trend was observed in young adult naive repertoires, while no such trend was observed in memory repertoires. Excess twin sharing in beta out-of-frame sequences was weaker because fewer shared sequences lowered the signal-to-noise ratio. Compared with coincidental sharing between unrelated individuals, an excess of low generation-probability sequences was observed among out-of-frame TCR alpha sequences shared between twins. Because the same donors could not be followed over many years, the conclusions depended on cross-sectional statistical analysis. Out-of-frame TCR alpha sharing in monozygotic twins was systematically underestimated by recombination models, whereas sharing between unrelated individuals was in agreement with the recombination models.

Library preparation used 5' RACE. Sequenced using an Illumina HiSeq 2000. Template switching added a universal primer binding site, and the final cDNA carried a unique molecular identifier that allowed TCR cDNA molecules to be counted accurately. Specific primers in the conserved constant-segment region were used to synthesize first-strand cDNA for TCR alpha and beta chains. To control for contamination, each cDNA library was double barcoded with a SMART-Mk sample barcode plus Illumina barcodes. TruSeq adapter sequences and Illumina sample barcodes were added in two successive PCR steps. The Illumina HiSeq platform was used with custom primers to sequence TCR alpha and beta cDNA libraries. The original methods were these. Raw reads were processed with MiGEC to extract unique molecular identifiers, and MiXCR was used to determine CDR3 positions. For each individual, recombination models were inferred using an EM algorithm with the repgenHMM and IGoR tools. The analysis of shared clonotypes was done with the tcR package in R, with sharing normalized by the product of cloneset sizes. Out-of-frame nonproductive sequences were analyzed to study raw recombination free of thymic and clonal selection effects. TCRdb reprocessing: public reads trimmed at Q25 with fastp, clones called with MiXCR, in-frame beta chains kept. Records with the same CDR3 protein are collapsed into one entry carrying the most frequent genes and DNA. Here the V and J calls rest on TCRdb's processing, not on the authors' analysis. A total of 350,000 or so distinct CDR3 sequences appear in this sample, 7% to 9.5% of them only once. The ten largest make up about 8.1% of the sample.

As for this clonotype: Its target antigen remains unknown. Within one base of it there is no much larger clone, and no base qualities were kept.

The CDR3 measures 18 amino acids from cysteine to phenylalanine. Of the read, only the CDR3 DNA is kept; its 54 bases are in frame from base 1. Trimming accounts for 3 bases at V and 4 bases at J, while the number of junction bases matched to no gene is 15. All donors were healthy Caucasians. The study also sequenced three unrelated non-twin adults: a male aged 18 to 29, a male aged 50 to 60 and a female aged 50 to 60. Miltenyi CD45RO+ enrichment and human naive T-cell isolation kits were used to isolate memory (CD45RO+) and naive T cells from PBMC. The chain is encoded by TRBV12-3 or TRBV12-4 joined to TRBJ2-1; 7 central nucleotides agree with TRBD1. The sample consisted of naive T cells sorted from blood. In light of the paper, this sample's cell subset or site label describes: cells isolated with a human naive T-cell isolation kit. This clonotype originated in a woman aged 50 to 60 in good health. The DNA sequence is as follows: TGTGCCAGCAGTTTCCCTAACATCGGACAGGTAGAGTACAATGAGCAGTTCTTC. Its amino acids are CASSFPNIGQVEYNEQFF.